The clone carrying this TCR beta chain was recorded only once. Using constant-segment primers, 5'RACE produced TCR alpha and TCR beta cDNA libraries carrying sample barcodes and UMIs. A single record per CDR3 protein comes from TCRdb applying MiXCR to the 5' RACE reads. This table has about 360,000 distinct CDR3 sequences, around an eighth appearing once. The sample comes from a study of T-cell memory formation after mild COVID-19. Per germline, CDR1 SQVTM and CDR2 ANQGSEA. V gave up 8 bases and J gave up 7 bases, with 21 bases separating them. This CDR3 spans 14 amino acids. Source material: PBMCs or a T cell subset sorted from them (not recorded which). The rearrangement uses TRBV29-1 and TRBJ2-1; tentatively, D is TRBD1 or TRBD2 (5 bases each). The receptor comes from a man between 18 and 35 years old who had mild COVID-19 (a few samples of this study predate the infection). Cell type and time point are not known. CDR3 in amino acids: CSSSSGRYKNEQFF. The CDR3 DNA sequence: TGCAGCTCTTCTTCGGGACGGTACAAGAATGAGCAGTTCTTC.